Listed below are T cell receptor beta chains from one sample, sequenced in a study of T cell responses to AZD1222 COVID-19 vaccine. Assay: immunoSEQ multiplex PCR; the TCRdb copy retains only in-frame clones and omits some. The sample lists approximately 190,000 clones; 80% to 95% were seen once. Sequencing used peripheral blood, obtained on day 0 of AZD1222 vaccination. The receptors originated from an adult in good health. Both conserved end residues are part of each CDR3. Each record gives: J gene, V gene, D gene, clone size, CDR3 DNA, CDR3 protein. The D gene is left open where the match is weak. Part of the rows lack a size; the others show once, few, many or a class for expanded clones.

TRBJ1-1 TRBV6-6 - - TGTGCCAGCAGTCGTGCGGGAACAGGGATGAACACTGAAGCTTTCTTT CASSRAGTGMNTEAFF
TRBJ2-7 TRBV7-3 TRBD2 - TGTGCCAGCAGCCCCAGCGGGGGCGGGAACTACGAGCAGTACTTC CASSPSGGGNYEQYF
TRBJ1-1 TRBV19 - few TGTGCCAGTACTCCACTAGGCAGGAACACTGAAGCTTTCTTT CASTPLGRNTEAFF
TRBJ2-7 TRBV19 - - TGTGCCAGTAGTCCGCCGGGGCGGCCCAGCTCCTACGAGCAGTACTTC CASSPPGRPSSYEQYF
TRBJ1-5 TRBV19 - - TGTGCCAGTAAGCCCCAGGGGTCGGGCCAGCCCCAGCATTTT CASKPQGSGQPQHF
TRBJ1-2 TRBV28 - - TGTGCCAGCAGAGCTTCTAACAGGGCTAACTATGGCTACACCTTC CASRASNRANYGYTF
TRBJ1-1 TRBV6-5 - - TGTGCCAGCCTGCCGAGCGACAGGAACACTGAAGCTTTCTTT CASLPSDRNTEAFF
TRBJ1-4 TRBV7-9 - few TGTGCCAGCAGCTTAGACGGGGCAACTAATGAAAAACTGTTTTTT CASSLDGATNEKLFF
TRBJ2-6 TRBV7-9 - - TGTGCCAGCAGCTTTCTAGACACCTACTTCTCTGGGGCCAACGTCCTGACTTTC CASSFLDTYFSGANVLTF
TRBJ1-2 TRBV15 TRBD1 - TGTGCCACCAGCGCTAGACAGGGGAATGGCTACACCTTC CATSARQGNGYTF
TRBJ1-1 TRBV3-1/TRBV3-2 - - TGTGCCAGCAGCCGCTCTGGCCGCGGAACTGAAGCTTTCTTT CASSRSGRGTEAFF
TRBJ2-7 TRBV5-1 - - TGCGCCAGCAGCTCAACAGTAGACGCTGGCGAGCAGTACTTC CASSSTVDAGEQYF
TRBJ1-1 TRBV19 - - TGTGCCAGTAGTATCAATTGGCGGGGAAACACTGAAGCTTTCTTT CASSINWRGNTEAFF
TRBJ1-2 TRBV7-2 TRBD1 - TGTGCCAGCAGTCTTACAAGGGGGCGTGAAGGCTACACCTTC CASSLTRGREGYTF
TRBJ2-1 TRBV3-1/TRBV3-2 - - TGTGCCAGCAGCCAGGGGATGGGGGCCCGTAACAATGAGCAGTTCTTC CASSQGMGARNNEQFF
TRBJ2-7 TRBV30 - - TGTGCCTGGAGGGGTGGGGGCTTTACCTACGAGCAGTACTTC CAWRGGGFTYEQYF
TRBJ2-3 TRBV3-1/TRBV3-2 TRBD2 - TGTGCCAGCAGCCAATTCGCGACTAGCGGGGGGAGGACAGATACGCAGTATTTT CASSQFATSGGRTDTQYF
TRBJ2-7 TRBV11-2 TRBD1 - TGTGCCAGCAGACCGGGACAGGGCTCCTACGAGCAGTACTTC CASRPGQGSYEQYF
TRBJ1-6 TRBV3-1/TRBV3-2 - few TGTGCCAGCAGCCATCCCAAGGGTGAGAATTCACCCCTCCACTTT CASSHPKGENSPLHF
TRBJ1-6 TRBV28 - - TGTGCCAGCAGTTCTCCCTGGAATGATTCACCCCTCCACTTT CASSSPWNDSPLHF
TRBJ2-2 TRBV28 - - TGTGCCAGCAGCGGGCAGGCGAACACCGGGGAGCTGTTTTTT CASSGQANTGELFF
TRBJ1-1 TRBV29-1 - once TGCAGCGTGACGAAACGGTTGAACACTGAAGCTTTCTTT CSVTKRLNTEAFF
TRBJ1-1 TRBV7-3 - - TGTGCCAGCAGCTTAGTCGGAGGAGGACACGCTGAAGCTTTCTTT CASSLVGGGHAEAFF
TRBJ2-7 TRBV10-3 - - TGTGCCATCAGTGAAGGCAGAGAATACGAGCAGTACTTC CAISEGREYEQYF
TRBJ1-1 TRBV6-1 - once TGTGCCAGCAGTGAAGAGGAAGCGTGGACTGAAGCTTTCTTT CASSEEEAWTEAFF
TRBJ2-3 TRBV11-2 - - TGTGCCAGCAGCTTTCCAGATACGCAGTATTTT CASSFPDTQYF
TRBJ1-1 TRBV18 - - TGTGCCAGCTCACCGGGGGGGCAGAGGAACACTGAAGCTTTCTTT CASSPGGQRNTEAFF
TRBJ2-3 TRBV5-8 TRBD1 - TGTGCCAGCAGCAGAGGACAGGGGGCAAGCACAGATACGCAGTATTTT CASSRGQGASTDTQYF
TRBJ2-4 TRBV19 - - TGTGCCAGTAGCCCAACAGGGAGAACGGCCAAAAACATTCAGTACTTC CASSPTGRTAKNIQYF
TRBJ1-3 TRBV5-6 - - TGTGCCAGCAGTCGAACCTGGGGGGCAGGAAACACCATATATTTT CASSRTWGAGNTIYF
TRBJ2-1 TRBV6-1 - - TGTGCCAGCAGTGTCTACTCCTGGGAAAGCTCCTACAATGAGCAGTTCTTC CASSVYSWESSYNEQFF
TRBJ2-7 TRBV5-1 - - TGCGCCAGCAGCTTGGAAAGGGGTAGGGAGCAGTACTTC CASSLERGREQYF
TRBJ1-2 TRBV2 - - TGTGCCAGCAGTGAAGCAGGCATGGTGAGTGCCGGCTACACCTTC CASSEAGMVSAGYTF
TRBJ1-6 TRBV5-1 TRBD1 - TGCGCCAGCAGACGGCAGGGGGTTGGTAATTCACCCCTCCACTTT CASRRQGVGNSPLHF
TRBJ1-3 TRBV12-5 - - TGTGCTAGTGGTTGGGGACAAGGAAACACCATATATTTT CASGWGQGNTIYF
TRBJ1-4 TRBV21-1 - once TGTGCCAGCACCCCCCCTAAAGAAAAACTGTTTTTT CASTPPKEKLFF
TRBJ1-2 TRBV19 - - TGTGCCAGTAGTATAGATCAACGGACCTACACCTTC CASSIDQRTYTF
TRBJ2-2 TRBV12-3/TRBV12-4 - - TGTGCCAGCAGTTTTGGGGAAGCCGGGGAGCTGTTTTTT CASSFGEAGELFF
TRBJ2-7 TRBV2 - - TGTGCCAGCACGGAGGGGAGCCAGGGGCATTGGCAGTACTTC CASTEGSQGHWQYF
TRBJ1-1 TRBV5-4 - - TGTGCCAGCAGCTTGAGGACAGCTCGGAACACTGAAGCTTTCTTT CASSLRTARNTEAFF
TRBJ2-1 TRBV19 - - TGTGCCAGTAGTATGCTACGAGCAGGGGATGAGCAGTTCTTC CASSMLRAGDEQFF
TRBJ2-7 TRBV28 - - TGTGCCAGCAGTCCCGACGGGGCTCGAGAGCAGTACTTC CASSPDGAREQYF
TRBJ1-5 TRBV18 - - TGTGCCAGCTCACCAGACTTAGGACCGCAGCCCCAGCATTTT CASSPDLGPQPQHF
TRBJ1-4 TRBV3-1/TRBV3-2 - - TGTGCCAGCAGCCAACCTAATGAAAAACTGTTTTTT CASSQPNEKLFF
TRBJ1-3 TRBV13 - - TGTGCCAGCAGCTTTACAGGAAACACCATATATTTT CASSFTGNTIYF
TRBJ2-7 TRBV7-2 - - TGTGCCAGCAGTCGTATTAGGTCCCCCGAGCAGTACTTC CASSRIRSPEQYF
TRBJ2-7 TRBV19 - - TGTGCCAGTAGTATAACCGGGACCCAGACCTACGAGCAGTACTTC CASSITGTQTYEQYF
TRBJ2-1 TRBV20-1 - - TGCAGTGCTAGTTTGATCTACAATGAGCAGTTCTTC CSASLIYNEQFF
TRBJ2-1 TRBV19 - once TGTGCCAGTAGTTGGGCCCATAACTCCTACAATGAGCAGTTCTTC CASSWAHNSYNEQFF
TRBJ1-2 TRBV7-9 - - TGTGCCAGCAGCTCCCCTGGGGCGAATGGCTACACCTTC CASSSPGANGYTF